These T cell receptor beta chains were read from a single sample in a study of blood T cells in healthy people across ages. From the 5' RACE reads, TCRdb called clonotypes with MiXCR, one entry per CDR3 protein. The repertoire consists of about 640,000 distinct CDR3 sequences, with approximately 59% occurring once and the leading ten covering about two fifths. The material sequenced was blood. These receptors all come from a man between 60 and 75 years old in good health. CDR3s include the opening cysteine and the closing phenylalanine or tryptophan. Each record gives: D gene, J gene, V gene, clone size, CDR3 DNA, CDR3 protein. D genes are given only for firm matches. Clone size is not always given. Where it is, it says once, few, many or a class for expanded clones.

>TRBD2|TRBJ2-1|TRBV15|.
TGTGCCACCAGCAGAGGTTTCCGGGGGGGCCGGAATGAGCAGTTCTTC
CATSRGFRGGRNEQFF
>.|TRBJ1-5|TRBV5-1|.
TGCGCCAGCAGCTCGGGGGGGCATAGCAATCAGCCCCAGCATTTT
CASSSGGHSNQPQHF
>.|TRBJ1-5|TRBV7-3|.
TGTGCCAGCAGCTACGAGTTACAGCCCCAGCATTTT
CASSYELQPQHF
>.|TRBJ1-2|TRBV2|.
TGTGCCAGCAGGGAGTCCGGGTTGAGTGGCTACACCTTC
CASRESGLSGYTF
>TRBD1|TRBJ2-3|TRBV5-1|.
TGCGCCAGCAGCTTGGCCAGGAGGACAGGGGAACCCACAGATACGCAGTATTTT
CASSLARRTGEPTDTQYF
>TRBD2|TRBJ2-3|TRBV4-1|few
TGCGCCAGCAGCCAAGGACCTAGCGGGGGTGGTAGCACAGATACGCAGTATTTT
CASSQGPSGGGSTDTQYF
>TRBD1|TRBJ1-6|TRBV25-1|.
TGTGCCAGCAGTGAGCCTCCGGGACAGGGAATCTCTAAGTCACCCCTCCACTTT
CASSEPPGQGISKSPLHF
>TRBD1|TRBJ1-2|TRBV28|once
TGTGCCAGCTCCCTCCGGGACAGCTCCTATGGCTACACCTTC
CASSLRDSSYGYTF
>.|TRBJ2-1|TRBV5-1|.
TGCGCCAGCAGCTTGGAGGTGACTAGGCCGGGCAATGAGCAGTTCTTC
CASSLEVTRPGNEQFF
>TRBD2|TRBJ2-1|TRBV5-4|few
TGTGCCAGCAGTTGGACTAGCGGGGGCTACAATGAGCAGTTCTTC
CASSWTSGGYNEQFF
>.|TRBJ2-1|TRBV5-1|few
TGCGCCAGCAGCTTGGGAGGGAACGCAGGGAGTGAGCAGTTCTTC
CASSLGGNAGSEQFF
>.|TRBJ2-1|TRBV14|once
TGTGCCAGCAGCCTAGCGACCGAGCAGTTCTTC
CASSLATEQFF
>.|TRBJ2-5|TRBV28|.
TGTGCCAGCGAAGGGGGGAGAGAGACCCAGTACTTC
CASEGGRETQYF
>.|TRBJ2-5|TRBV5-1|.
TGCGCCAGCACCGAGGGGGAAGAGACCCAGTACTTC
CASTEGEETQYF
>.|TRBJ2-5|TRBV1|.
TGCACCAGCAGCCAAACTAGCGGGGGGACCCTCCAAGAGACCCAGTACTTC
CTSSQTSGGTLQETQYF
>.|TRBJ2-7|TRBV5-1|.
TGCGCCAGCAGCTTGCAGCAGGGGGGCCCCTACGAGCAGTACTTC
CASSLQQGGPYEQYF
>TRBD1|TRBJ2-1|TRBV3-1|.
TGTGCCAGCAGCCAAGCGACAGGGCCGTCCTCCTACAATGAGCAGTTCTTC
CASSQATGPSSYNEQFF
>TRBD1|TRBJ2-6|TRBV12-3/TRBV12-4|.
TGTGCCAGCACCAATAGTCCCGGGACAGGGATTGGGGTCAACGTCCTGACTTTC
CASTNSPGTGIGVNVLTF
>TRBD2|TRBJ2-1|TRBV29-1|once
TGCAGCGTGGAGAGCGGGAGCCTCAATGAGCAGTTCTTC
CSVESGSLNEQFF
>TRBD2|TRBJ2-5|TRBV4-2|once
TGTGCCAGCAGCTACACGGGCAGCGGGGGGCCCCAAGAGACCCAGTACTTC
CASSYTGSGGPQETQYF
>.|TRBJ2-1|TRBV5-1|.
TGCGCCAGCAGCTTGGATGGTCAGGGCGGCTACAATGAGCAGTTCTTC
CASSLDGQGGYNEQFF
>.|TRBJ2-4|TRBV21-1|.
TGTGCCAGCAGCAAAGTCGAGACAGCCAAAAACATTCAGTACTTC
CASSKVETAKNIQYF
>.|TRBJ2-7|TRBV21-1|few
TGTGCCAGCAGCGTGCCCTACGAGCAGTACTTC
CASSVPYEQYF
>TRBD1|TRBJ1-2|TRBV5-1|.
TGCGCCAGCAGCATAGAACAGGGGGCGGTGGATGGCTACACCTTC
CASSIEQGAVDGYTF
>.|TRBJ2-3|TRBV20-1|few
TGCAGTGCTAATGGGGAGGTGGCAGATACGCAGTATTTT
CSANGEVADTQYF
>.|TRBJ2-5|TRBV9|.
TGTGCCAGCGGCCCCTCCCCGGGTTTCGGAGAGACCCAGTACTTC
CASGPSPGFGETQYF
>TRBD2|TRBJ2-3|TRBV5-1|.
TGCGCCAGCAGTTTCCGGGGGGAGCTCACAGATACGCAGTATTTT
CASSFRGELTDTQYF
>TRBD1|TRBJ2-3|TRBV7-9|.
TGTGCCAGCAGCCTCGGGACAGGGGCCTCTAGCACAGATACGCAGTATTTT
CASSLGTGASSTDTQYF
>TRBD2|TRBJ2-1|TRBV5-6|once
TGTGCCAGCAGCTTGAGGACTAGCGGAGAAGACAATGAGCAGTTCTTC
CASSLRTSGEDNEQFF
>.|TRBJ2-5|TRBV20-1|.
TGCAGTGCTAGTCCGGGGGGCTCAAAGACCCAGTACTTC
CSASPGGSKTQYF
>.|TRBJ1-1|TRBV14|few
TGTGCCAGCAGCCAAGATATGAACACTGAAGCTTTCTTT
CASSQDMNTEAFF
>.|TRBJ2-1|TRBV12-5|.
TGTGCTAGTGGCCCCGGACGGACCTCCTACAATGAGCAGTTCTTC
CASGPGRTSYNEQFF
>TRBD1|TRBJ1-2|TRBV15|.
TGTGCCACCAGCAGAGCCGGCAGGGGGCCTGAGGGTGGCTACACCTTC
CATSRAGRGPEGGYTF
>TRBD1|TRBJ2-5|TRBV11-2|.
TGTGCCAGCAGCTTAGACTCATGGACAGGGCGGGAGACCCAGTACTTC
CASSLDSWTGRETQYF
>.|TRBJ1-2|TRBV7-9|.
TGTGCCAGCAGCTTAGCCTCAGGGACCGCAGCCTATGGCTACACCTTC
CASSLASGTAAYGYTF
>TRBD1|TRBJ1-2|TRBV10-3|.
TGTGCCATCAGCGGGACAGTGGGATCGAACTATGGCTACACCTTC
CAISGTVGSNYGYTF
>TRBD2|TRBJ2-5|TRBV6-5|.
TGTGCCAGCAGTCCCTCGGGACTACCGGCAGAGACCCAGTACTTC
CASSPSGLPAETQYF
>.|TRBJ1-2|TRBV10-3|.
TGTGCCACGGGGACAAACCCTAACTATGGCTACACCTTC
CATGTNPNYGYTF
>.|TRBJ1-2|TRBV4-1|few
TGCGCCAGCAGCCAAGATGACAGAGACTATGGCTACACCTTC
CASSQDDRDYGYTF
>TRBD2|TRBJ2-1|TRBV12-3/TRBV12-4|.
TGTGCCAGCAGTCCCGTAAAGGGACTAGCGGGATTGAACAATGAGCAGTTCTTC
CASSPVKGLAGLNNEQFF
>.|TRBJ2-7|TRBV12-3/TRBV12-4|.
TGTGCCAGCAGCATAGCCGAAGGGTACGAGCAGTACTTC
CASSIAEGYEQYF
>TRBD1|TRBJ1-4|TRBV7-9|.
TGTGCCAGCAGCCCCCGACAGGGGATGGATGAAAAACTGTTTTTT
CASSPRQGMDEKLFF
>TRBD1|TRBJ2-4|TRBV29-1|.
TGCAGCGTTGAGTGGACAGGGGTGAAAAACATTCAGTACTTC
CSVEWTGVKNIQYF
>TRBD2|TRBJ2-1|TRBV20-1|once
TGCAGTGCGGCCGGGACTAGCGGGGGGCAAGACAATGAGCAGTTCTTC
CSAAGTSGGQDNEQFF
>TRBD1|TRBJ1-2|TRBV10-3|.
TGTGCCATCAGTTCGGGACAGGTCAGCAGGGCCTATGGCTACACCTTC
CAISSGQVSRAYGYTF
>.|TRBJ2-3|TRBV12-3/TRBV12-4|once
TGTGCCTCCCGGGGGGCACGGACAGATACGCAGTATTTT
CASRGARTDTQYF
>TRBD2|TRBJ2-7|TRBV20-1|.
TGCAGTGCTAGAGGACTAGCGGGGGACCTCTCCTACAATGAGCAGTACTTC
CSARGLAGDLSYNEQYF
>.|TRBJ2-6|TRBV7-2|.
TGTGCCAGCAGCTTCGCTGGGGCCAACGTCCTGACTTTC
CASSFAGANVLTF
>.|TRBJ2-7|TRBV25-1|.
TGTGCCAGCAGTGAAGGGCAGGGAGTCTCCTACGAGCAGTACTTC
CASSEGQGVSYEQYF
>.|TRBJ1-1|TRBV29-1|.
TGCAGCGTTGACCCGTTAAAGGGAAACACTGAAGCTTTCTTT
CSVDPLKGNTEAFF
>.|TRBJ1-5|TRBV7-2|.
TGTGCCAGCAGCTTAGGGGGCAGGGGCCCCAGGGGCAATCAGCCCCAGCATTTT
CASSLGGRGPRGNQPQHF
>.|TRBJ2-5|TRBV27|.
TGTGCCAGCAGTTTTATCCGGACGGGGGTGGGAGAGCAGTACTTC
CASSFIRTGVGEQYF